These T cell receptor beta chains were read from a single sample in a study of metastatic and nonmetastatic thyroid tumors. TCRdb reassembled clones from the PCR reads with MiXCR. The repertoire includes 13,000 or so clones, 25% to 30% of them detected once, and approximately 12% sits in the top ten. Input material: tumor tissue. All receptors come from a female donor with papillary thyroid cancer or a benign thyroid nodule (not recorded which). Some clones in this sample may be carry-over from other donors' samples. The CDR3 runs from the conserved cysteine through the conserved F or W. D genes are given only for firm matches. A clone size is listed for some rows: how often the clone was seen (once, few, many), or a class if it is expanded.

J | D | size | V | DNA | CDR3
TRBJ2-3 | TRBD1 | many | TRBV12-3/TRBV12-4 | TGTGCCAGCAGTCGGGACAGGCGGAAGAGGAGCACAGATACGCAGTATTTT | CASSRDRRKRSTDTQYF
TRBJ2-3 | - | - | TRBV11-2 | TGTGCCAGCAGCTTAGAGACTCCCCTAGATACGCAGTATTTT | CASSLETPLDTQYF
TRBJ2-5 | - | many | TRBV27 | TGTGCCAGCAGTTTCCGGGCCCTAGGAGAGACCCAGTACTTC | CASSFRALGETQYF
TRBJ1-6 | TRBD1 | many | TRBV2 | TGTGCCAGCAGTTCTACCTTCGGGACAGGGGTTGCCCTCCACTTT | CASSSTFGTGVALHF
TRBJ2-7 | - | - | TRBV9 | TGTGCCAGCAGTAGTACTAGCTCCTACGAGCAGTACTTC | CASSSTSSYEQYF
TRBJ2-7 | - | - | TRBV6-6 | TGTGCCAGCAGTTTTGCGGGTTCCCTGAACGAGCAGTACTTC | CASSFAGSLNEQYF
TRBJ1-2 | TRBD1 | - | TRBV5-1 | TGCGCCAGCCGTCGTTCCCAAGGGACAGGGCCTGGCTACACCTTC | CASRRSQGTGPGYTF
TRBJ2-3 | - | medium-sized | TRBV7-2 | TGTGCCAGCAGCAATCTAGATACGCAGTATTTT | CASSNLDTQYF
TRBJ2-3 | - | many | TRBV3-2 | TGTGCCAGCAGCCAATACGGGACTAGCGGGAGGAGGGGCACAGATACGCAGTATTTT | CASSQYGTSGRRGTDTQYF
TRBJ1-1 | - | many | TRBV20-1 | TGCAGTGCGCAGTTCGAAGCTTTCTTT | CSAQFEAFF
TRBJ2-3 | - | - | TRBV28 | TGTGCCAGCAGTTTAGGAGGGGGTGGGGATACGCAGTATTTT | CASSLGGGGDTQYF
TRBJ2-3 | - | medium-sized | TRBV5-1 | TGCGCCAGCAGCTTGTTGCTGAGCACAGATACGCAGTATTTT | CASSLLLSTDTQYF
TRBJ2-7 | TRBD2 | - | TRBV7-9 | TGTGCCAGCAGCCCCTCGGGACTATCTGGTGACGAGCAGTACTTC | CASSPSGLSGDEQYF
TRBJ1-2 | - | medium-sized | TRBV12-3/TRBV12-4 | TGTGCCAGCAGTCTGGCTAACTATGGCTACACCTTC | CASSLANYGYTF
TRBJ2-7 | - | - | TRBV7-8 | TGTGCCAGCAGCTTAATAACGAACTCCTACGAGCAGTACTTC | CASSLITNSYEQYF
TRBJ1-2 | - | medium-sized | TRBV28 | TGTGCCAGCAGCCGACCAGGGAAGGGGGGCTACACCTTC | CASSRPGKGGYTF
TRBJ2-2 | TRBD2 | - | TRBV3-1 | TGTGCCAGCAGATCCGGGACTAGCGGGAGAGGCACCGGGGAGCTGTTTTTC | CASRSGTSGRGTGELFF
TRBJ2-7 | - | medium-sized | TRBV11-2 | TGTGCCAGCAGCCAAGCATACGAGCAGTACTTC | CASSQAYEQYF
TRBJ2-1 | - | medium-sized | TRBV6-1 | TGTGCCAGCAGTGAACCCGAATGGGAGCGGATCCATGAGCAGTTCTTC | CASSEPEWERIHEQFF
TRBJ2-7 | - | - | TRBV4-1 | TGCGCCAGCAGCCAAGATAGTGGCGTTAGCTCCTACGAGCAGTACTTC | CASSQDSGVSSYEQYF
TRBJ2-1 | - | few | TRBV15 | TGTGCCACGGGGGCCGCCCCAAGCGATGAGCATTTCTTC | CATGAAPSDEHFF
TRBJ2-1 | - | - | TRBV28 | TGTGCCAGCAGTTCTTTCGGTTGGGACGATGAGCAGTTCTTC | CASSSFGWDDEQFF
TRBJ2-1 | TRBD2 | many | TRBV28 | TGTGCCAGCAGTTCGGGACTAGCGGGAGTGTTTGAGCAGTTCTTC | CASSSGLAGVFEQFF
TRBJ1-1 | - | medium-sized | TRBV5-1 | TGCGCCAGCAGCTCTAGGACAGCTAACACTGAAGCTTTCTTT | CASSSRTANTEAFF
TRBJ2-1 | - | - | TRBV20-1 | TGCAGTTCTAGCTCGGGAACGACTTTTTATGAGCAGTTCTTC | CSSSSGTTFYEQFF
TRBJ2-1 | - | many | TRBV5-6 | TGTGCCAGCAGCTTGGCCCGGGTCCAGTTCTTC | CASSLARVQFF
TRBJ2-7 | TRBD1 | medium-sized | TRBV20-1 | TGCAGTGCTTTGACAGGGTTGTCGCAGTACTTC | CSALTGLSQYF
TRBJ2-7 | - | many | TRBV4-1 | TGCGCCAGCAGCCATTCGCGCGAGCAGTACTTC | CASSHSREQYF
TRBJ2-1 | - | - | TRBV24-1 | TGTGCCACCACCAGGGGCAATGAGCAGTTCTTC | CATTRGNEQFF
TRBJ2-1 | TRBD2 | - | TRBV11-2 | TGTGCCAGCAGCTTGGGACTAGATAAACGATCCTACAATGAGCAGTTCTTC | CASSLGLDKRSYNEQFF
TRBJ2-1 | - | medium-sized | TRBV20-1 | TGCAGTGCTAGTCGTAATGAGCAGTTCTTC | CSASRNEQFF
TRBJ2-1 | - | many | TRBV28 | TGTGCCAGCAGTTCTTTTCGGGAGCAGTTCTTC | CASSSFREQFF
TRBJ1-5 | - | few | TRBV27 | TGTGCCAGCAGTTTATCAACCAGAGGTACAAATCAGCCCCAGCATTTT | CASSLSTRGTNQPQHF
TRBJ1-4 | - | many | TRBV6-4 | TGTGCCAGCCCCGCGGGGGGGGACCGTTCGGGGTTACTGTTTTTT | CASPAGGDRSGLLFF
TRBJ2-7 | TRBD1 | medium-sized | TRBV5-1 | TGCGCCAGCAGCATCAGACAGGGCCTTTCCTACGAGCAGTACTTC | CASSIRQGLSYEQYF
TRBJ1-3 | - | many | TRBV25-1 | TGTGCCAGCAGTGTGGGCTCGAGTGGAAACACCATATATTTT | CASSVGSSGNTIYF
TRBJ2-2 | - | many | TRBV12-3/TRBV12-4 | TGTGCCAGCAGTCCCAGGGCCTGGACCGGGGAGCTGTTTTTT | CASSPRAWTGELFF
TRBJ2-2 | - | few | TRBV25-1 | TGTGCCAGCATTCCCGCCCTGGTCTGGGAGCTGTTTTTT | CASIPALVWELFF
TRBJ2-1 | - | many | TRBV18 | TGTGCCAGCTCACTTTCGAGTGAGCAGTTCTTC | CASSLSSEQFF
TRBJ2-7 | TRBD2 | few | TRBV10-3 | TGTGCCAGCAAGGGTTCGGGAGGGCCCTACGAGCAGTACTTC | CASKGSGGPYEQYF
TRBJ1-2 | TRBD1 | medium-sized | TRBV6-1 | TGTGCCAGCAGTGACAGGGGGCTGACCTATGGCTACACCTTC | CASSDRGLTYGYTF
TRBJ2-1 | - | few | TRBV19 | TGTGCCAGTAGTACATGGGATAAGCAGTTCTTC | CASSTWDKQFF
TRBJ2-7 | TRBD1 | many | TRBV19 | TGTGCCAGTAGTACGGGACAGGGTCACGACGAGCAGTACTTC | CASSTGQGHDEQYF
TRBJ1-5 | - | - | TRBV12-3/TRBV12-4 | TGTGCCAGCAGCCCTGGTCTGATCAGTCAGCCCCAGCATTTT | CASSPGLISQPQHF
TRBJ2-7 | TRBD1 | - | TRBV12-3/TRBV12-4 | TGTGCCAGCAGTACAGAGGACAGGGGGCGAGAGCAGTACTTC | CASSTEDRGREQYF
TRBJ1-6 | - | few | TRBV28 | TGTGCCAGCAGCAGGAATTCACCCCTCCACTTT | CASSRNSPLHF
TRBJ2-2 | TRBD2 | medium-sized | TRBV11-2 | TGTGCCATTCGGGGCGGGAGCGCCGGGGAGCTGTTTTTT | CAIRGGSAGELFF
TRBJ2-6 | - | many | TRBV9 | TGTGCCAGCAGCGCCTCAATACAGGGTTCTGGGGCCAACGTCCTGACTTTC | CASSASIQGSGANVLTF
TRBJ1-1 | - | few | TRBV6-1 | TGTGCCAGCATTGAAGCAGGTTTCGGCAGGTTGTTGAACACTGAAGCTTTCTTT | CASIEAGFGRLLNTEAFF
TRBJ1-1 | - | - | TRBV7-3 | TGTGCCAGCAGCTCGAGGGGAGGGACTGAAGCTTTCTTT | CASSSRGGTEAFF
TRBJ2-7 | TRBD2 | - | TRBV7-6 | TGTGCCAGCAGCTCCCGGGTGGGGGGGAAATCCTACGAGCAGTACTTC | CASSSRVGGKSYEQYF
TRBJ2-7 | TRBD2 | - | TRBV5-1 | TGCGCCAGCAGCCCCCGAGCGGGGGGAATTTACGAGCAGTACTTC | CASSPRAGGIYEQYF
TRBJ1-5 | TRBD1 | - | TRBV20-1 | TGCAGTGCTAGTGGGGGGACAGGGTATAGCAATCAGCCCCAGCATTTT | CSASGGTGYSNQPQHF
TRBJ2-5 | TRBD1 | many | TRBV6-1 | TGTGCCAGCACTCAGGGGGCCGAACAGACCCAGTACTTC | CASTQGAEQTQYF
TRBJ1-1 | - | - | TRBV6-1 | TGTGCCAGCAGAGCCGACACTGAAGCTTTCTTT | CASRADTEAFF
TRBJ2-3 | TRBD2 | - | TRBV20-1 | TGCAGTGCTGAGGGATTGGCGGGGGAAGCTAGCACAGATACGCAGTATTTT | CSAEGLAGEASTDTQYF
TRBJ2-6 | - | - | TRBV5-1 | TGCTCCATCAGCTCCCAGGGATCTGGGGCCAACGTCCTGACTTTC | CSISSQGSGANVLTF